This T cell receptor beta chain derives from a study of cytomegalovirus exposure and HLA in healthy donors. Only one count was recorded for this clone. The junction shows a germline mismatch at one end, possibly a read error. PCR was performed using 60 Vbeta and 13 Jbeta primers. Assay: immunoSEQ multiplex PCR; the TCRdb copy retains only in-frame clones and omits some. The sample lists roughly 180,000 clones; 75% to 90% were seen once. The length of the CDR3 is 16 residues. Germline V gives CDR1 SEHNR, CDR2 FQNEAQ (reference sequence). Sample: PBMCs. The receptor was isolated from a man aged 30 to 45 in good health and CMV-seropositive. This sequence joins TRBV7-9 and TRBJ1-2; 7 nucleotides agree with TRBD1. Here the CDR3 DNA reads TGTTCCAGCAGCCTCGTCGACAGGGAAGCGCGACATGGCTACACCTTC. Protein product: CSSSLVDREARHGYTF.